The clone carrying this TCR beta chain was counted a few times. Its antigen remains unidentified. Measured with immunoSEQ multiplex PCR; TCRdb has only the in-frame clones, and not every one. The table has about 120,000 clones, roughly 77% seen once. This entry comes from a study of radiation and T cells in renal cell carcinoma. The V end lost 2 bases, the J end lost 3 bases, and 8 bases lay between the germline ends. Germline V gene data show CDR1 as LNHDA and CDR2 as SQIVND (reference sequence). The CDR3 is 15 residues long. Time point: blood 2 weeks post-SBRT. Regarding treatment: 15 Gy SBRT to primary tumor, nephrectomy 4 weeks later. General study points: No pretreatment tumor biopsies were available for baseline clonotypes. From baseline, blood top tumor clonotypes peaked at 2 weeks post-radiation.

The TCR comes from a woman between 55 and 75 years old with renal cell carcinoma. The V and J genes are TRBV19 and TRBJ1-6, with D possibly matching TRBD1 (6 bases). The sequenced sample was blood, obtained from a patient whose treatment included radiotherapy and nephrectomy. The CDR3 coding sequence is TGTGCCAGTAGTATACGACAGGTCTATAATTCACCCCTCCACTTT. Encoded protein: CASSIRQVYNSPLHF.